This T cell receptor (beta chain) came from a study of tumor-infiltrating lymphocytes in primary liver carcinoma. Findings and caveats of the study: Tumors and blood were compared for top-250-clone fraction, and tumors had the significantly higher value (p = 0.039).

CDR3 size: 14 residues. V was shortened by 0 bases and J by 10 bases, with 13 bases between the two germline ends. As for this clonotype: What it binds is not known.

They got blood RNA out of unsorted whole blood and also pulled out germline DNA. The authors collected four milliliters of peripheral blood before surgery. Synthesis of TCR beta cDNA was carried out from 500 ng total RNA with a constant-region primer. ARM-PCR, slightly modified, supplied the TCR beta libraries through three nested multiplex PCR rounds. Both of the initial two PCR rounds ran for nine to ten cycles and employed TRBV1-TRBV30 forward primers alongside a C-beta reverse primer. TCRdb called the multiplex PCR reads again in MiXCR, with one record for every CDR3 protein. The sample has about 310,000 distinct CDR3 sequences, 58% seen once.

The chain couples TRBV12-3 or TRBV12-4 to TRBJ2-1; D possibly corresponds to TRBD1 (5 bases). The source of this sequence is a woman in her twenties or thirties with primary liver carcinoma and hepatitis B virus infection. Sequenced input: peripheral blood. The CDR3 DNA is TGTGCCAGCAGTTTAGCGGCTGGGGCCAAAGAGCAGTTCTTC. It codes for CASSLAAGAKEQFF.